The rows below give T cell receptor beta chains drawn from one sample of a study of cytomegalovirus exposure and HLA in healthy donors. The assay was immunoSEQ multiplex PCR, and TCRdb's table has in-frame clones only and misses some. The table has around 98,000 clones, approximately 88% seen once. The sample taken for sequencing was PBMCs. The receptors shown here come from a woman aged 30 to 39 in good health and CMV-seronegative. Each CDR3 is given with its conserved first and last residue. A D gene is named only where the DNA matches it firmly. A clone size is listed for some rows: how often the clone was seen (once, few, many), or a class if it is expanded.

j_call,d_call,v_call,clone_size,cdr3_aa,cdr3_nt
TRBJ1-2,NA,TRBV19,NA,CARGASHGYTF,TGTGCCAGGGGGGCATCCCATGGCTACACCTTC
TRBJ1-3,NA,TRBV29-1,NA,CSVERTDAGNTIYF,TGCAGCGTTGAACGGACAGATGCTGGAAACACCATATATTTT
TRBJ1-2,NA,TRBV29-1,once,CSASAGVYGYTF,TGCAGCGCCTCAGCCGGGGTATACGGCTACACCTTC
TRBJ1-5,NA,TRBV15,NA,CATSREPSSLYSNQPQHF,TGTGCCACCAGCAGAGAACCAAGTTCTCTCTATAGCAATCAGCCCCAGCATTTT
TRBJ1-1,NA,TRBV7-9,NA,CAPRPQNTEAFF,TGTGCCCCTAGACCCCAGAACACTGAAGCTTTCTTT
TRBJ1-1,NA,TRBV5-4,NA,CASSYRREGTEAFF,TGTGCCAGCAGCTATCGACGGGAGGGCACTGAAGCTTTCTTT
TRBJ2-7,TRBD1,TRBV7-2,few,CAVRAGGWGEQYF,TGTGCCGTTAGGGCAGGGGGTTGGGGCGAGCAGTACTTC
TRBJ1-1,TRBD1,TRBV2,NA,CASSRDRATEAFF,TGTGCCAGCAGCCGAGACAGGGCCACTGAAGCTTTCTTT
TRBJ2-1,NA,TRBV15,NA,CATSRDTSLDWYYNEQFF,TGTGCCACCAGCAGAGATACTTCCCTGGACTGGTACTACAATGAGCAGTTCTTC
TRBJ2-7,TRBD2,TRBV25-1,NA,CASSESGGALGDEQYF,TGTGCCAGCAGTGAATCGGGGGGTGCGTTAGGTGACGAGCAGTACTTC
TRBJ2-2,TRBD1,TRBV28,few,CASGSWDRDTGELFF,TGTGCCAGCGGGTCCTGGGACAGGGACACCGGGGAGCTGTTTTTT
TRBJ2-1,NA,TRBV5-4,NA,CASSLARGSSYNEQFF,TGTGCCAGCAGCTTGGCACGGGGGAGCTCCTACAATGAGCAGTTCTTC